This TCR beta chain appears in the sequencing data of a study of blood T cell repertoires in COVID-19. Per the original methods: Amplification from reference gene primers served as the basis for estimated nucleated cell counts. Sequencing was performed with immunoSEQ multiplex PCR; in TCRdb, only in-frame clones are kept and a portion is missing. That table supplies the V and J calls and clone size; D and trimming were determined from the DNA. The sample holds more than 110,000 clones; about nine tenths are singletons and the top ten take roughly 10%. The TCR sequence derives from a man aged 50-59 years with active or convalescent COVID-19. The sequenced material came from peripheral blood.

This CDR3 is CASRGGGGRYEQYF. CDR3 bases: TGTGCCAGCAGAGGCGGGGGGGGGCGCTACGAGCAGTACTTC. V usage is TRBV27 and J usage is TRBJ2-7; TRBD2 aligns across 9 bases. In germline, CDR1 is MNHEY, CDR2 SMNVEV (reference sequence). Trimming cost V 6 bases and J 3 bases; bases outside gene matches: 6. The CDR3 totals 14 residues.